This T cell receptor (beta chain) was observed in a study of graft-versus-host responses after intestinal transplantation. Across the study: Every transplant recipient was induced with anti-thymocyte globulin, then maintained on tacrolimus and steroids for around 3 years.

Per germline, CDR1 DFQATT and CDR2 SNEGSKA (reference sequence). The V end lost 4 bases, the J end lost 6 bases, and 10 bases lay between the germline ends. This CDR3 region has 11 residues. Measured with immunoSEQ multiplex PCR; TCRdb has only the in-frame clones, and not every one. The sample shows approximately 130,000 clones, 85% to 95% of them seen only once. Comment on this clone: The target antigen is unknown.

Study-wide results and caveats: Maximum circulating GvH clone levels tracked with early post-transplant HvG decreases. Those patients showing graft-donor T cell macrochimerism displayed high graft-versus-host to host-versus-graft clonal ratios in allografts. GvH clones turned up in recipient marrow; some had shown up first in ileum or blood.

This receptor was obtained from a human donor who received an intestinal transplant. The chain combines TRBV20-1 with TRBJ2-7; tentatively, D is TRBD1 or TRBD2 (5 bases each). The material sequenced was unstimulated CD4+ T cells sorted from spleen or lymph node cells, taken before intestinal transplant. CDR3 in amino acids: CSANRGSEQYF. Here the CDR3 DNA reads TGCAGTGCTAACCGGGGCTCCGAGCAGTACTTC.